This T cell receptor (beta chain) was captured in a study of T cell changes during pregnancy in multiple sclerosis. This clone was recorded only once. Profiled with immunoSEQ multiplex PCR; TCRdb holds only in-frame clones, not every one. The table records about 51,000 clones, around 94% of them present only once. The V gene lost 4 bases and the J gene lost 8 bases, with 12 bases spanning the gap. CDR3 length: 12 amino acids. Germline V CDR1 and CDR2: SGHTS, YDEGEE. The V and J genes are TRBV5-8 and TRBJ1-2; D gene uncertain. Material: CD4+ T cells from peripheral blood mononuclear cells, obtained in the second trimester of pregnancy. The clonotype was recovered from a female donor with multiple sclerosis, enrolled in a pregnancy study. CDR3 protein: CASSPRGRGYTF. The CDR3 DNA reads as TGTGCCAGCAGCCCACGAGGTCGGGGCTACACCTTC.